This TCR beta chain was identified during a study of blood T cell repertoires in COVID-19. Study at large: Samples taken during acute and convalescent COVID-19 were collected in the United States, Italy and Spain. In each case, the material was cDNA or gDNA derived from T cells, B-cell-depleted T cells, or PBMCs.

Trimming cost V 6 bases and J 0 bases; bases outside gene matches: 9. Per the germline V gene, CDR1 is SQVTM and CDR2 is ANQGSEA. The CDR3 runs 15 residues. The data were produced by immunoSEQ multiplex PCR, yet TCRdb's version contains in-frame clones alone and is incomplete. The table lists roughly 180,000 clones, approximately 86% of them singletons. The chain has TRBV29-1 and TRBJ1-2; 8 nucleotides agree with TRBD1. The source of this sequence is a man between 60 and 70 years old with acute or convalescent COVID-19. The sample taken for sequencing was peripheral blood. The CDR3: CSVADRALTNYGYTF. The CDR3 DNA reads TGCAGCGTCGCGGACAGGGCGCTAACTAACTATGGCTACACCTTC.